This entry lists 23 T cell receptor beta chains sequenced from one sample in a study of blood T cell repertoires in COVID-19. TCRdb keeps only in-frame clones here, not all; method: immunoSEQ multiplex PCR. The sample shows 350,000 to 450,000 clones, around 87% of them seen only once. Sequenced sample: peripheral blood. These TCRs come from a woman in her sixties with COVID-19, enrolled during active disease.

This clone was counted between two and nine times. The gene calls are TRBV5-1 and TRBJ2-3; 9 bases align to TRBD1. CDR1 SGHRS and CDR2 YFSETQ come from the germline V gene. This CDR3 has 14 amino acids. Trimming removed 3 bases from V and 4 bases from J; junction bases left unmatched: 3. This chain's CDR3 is CASSSTGGSDTQYF. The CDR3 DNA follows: TGCGCCAGCAGCTCGACAGGGGGTTCAGATACGCAGTATTTT.

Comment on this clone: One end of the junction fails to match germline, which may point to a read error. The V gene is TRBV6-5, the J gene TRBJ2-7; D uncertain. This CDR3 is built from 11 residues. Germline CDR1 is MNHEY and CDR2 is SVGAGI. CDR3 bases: TGTGCCAGCAGTTACAGTAGTACCCCCACTTTC. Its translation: CASSYSSTPTF.

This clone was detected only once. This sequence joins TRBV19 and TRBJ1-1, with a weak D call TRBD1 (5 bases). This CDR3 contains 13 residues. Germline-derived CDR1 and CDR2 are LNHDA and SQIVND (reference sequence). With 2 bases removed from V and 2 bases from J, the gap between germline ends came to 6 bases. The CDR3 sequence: CASSIQGNTEAFF. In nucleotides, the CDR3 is TGTGCCAGTAGTATACAGGGAAACACTGAAGCTTTCTTT.

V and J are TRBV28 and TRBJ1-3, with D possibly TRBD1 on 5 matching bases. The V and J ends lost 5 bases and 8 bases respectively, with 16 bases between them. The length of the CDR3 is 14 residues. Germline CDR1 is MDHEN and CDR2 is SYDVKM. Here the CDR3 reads CASSSSGLVDTIYF. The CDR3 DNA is TGTGCCAGCAGTAGTTCGGGACTGGTCGACACCATATATTTT. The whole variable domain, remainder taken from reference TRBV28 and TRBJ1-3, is DVKVTQSSRYLVKRTGEKVFLECVQDMDHENMFWYRQDPGLGLRLIYFSYDVKMKEKGDIPEGYSVSREKKERFSLILESASTNQTSMYLCASSSSGLVDTIYFGEGSWLTVV.

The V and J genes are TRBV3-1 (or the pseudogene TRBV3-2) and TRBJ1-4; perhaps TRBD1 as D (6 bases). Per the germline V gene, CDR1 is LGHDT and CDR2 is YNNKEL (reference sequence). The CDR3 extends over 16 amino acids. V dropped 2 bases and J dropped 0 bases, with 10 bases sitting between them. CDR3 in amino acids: CASSQFTGSTNEKLFF. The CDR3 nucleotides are TGTGCCAGCAGCCAATTCACAGGGTCAACTAATGAAAAACTGTTTTTT.

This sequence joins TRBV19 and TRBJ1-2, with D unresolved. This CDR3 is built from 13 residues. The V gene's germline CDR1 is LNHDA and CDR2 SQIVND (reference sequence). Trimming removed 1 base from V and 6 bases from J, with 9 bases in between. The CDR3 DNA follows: TGTGCCAGTAGTATAGTCCTCGGGAATGGCTACACCTTC. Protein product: CASSIVLGNGYTF.

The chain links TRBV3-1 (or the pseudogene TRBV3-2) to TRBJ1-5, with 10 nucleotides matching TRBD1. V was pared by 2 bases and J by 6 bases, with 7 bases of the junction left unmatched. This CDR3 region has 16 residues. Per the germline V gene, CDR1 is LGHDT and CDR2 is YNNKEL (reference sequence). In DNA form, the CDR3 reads TGTGCCAGCAGCCAAAAGGGACAGGGGATGAGTCAGCCCCAGCATTTT. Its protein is CASSQKGQGMSQPQHF.

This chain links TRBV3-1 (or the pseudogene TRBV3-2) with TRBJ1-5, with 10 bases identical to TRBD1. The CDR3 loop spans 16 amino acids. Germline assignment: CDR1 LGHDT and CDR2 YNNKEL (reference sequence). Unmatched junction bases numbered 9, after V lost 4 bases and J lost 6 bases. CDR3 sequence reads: CASSPWDRGRGQPQHF. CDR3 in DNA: TGTGCCAGCAGCCCCTGGGACAGGGGAAGGGGTCAGCCCCAGCATTTT.

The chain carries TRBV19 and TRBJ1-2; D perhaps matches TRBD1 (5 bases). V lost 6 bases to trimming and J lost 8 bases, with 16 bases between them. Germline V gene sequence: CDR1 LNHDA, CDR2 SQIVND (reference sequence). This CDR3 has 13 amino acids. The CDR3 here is CASSDRTLGGYTF. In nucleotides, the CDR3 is TGTGCCAGTAGCGACAGAACCTTGGGAGGCTACACCTTC.

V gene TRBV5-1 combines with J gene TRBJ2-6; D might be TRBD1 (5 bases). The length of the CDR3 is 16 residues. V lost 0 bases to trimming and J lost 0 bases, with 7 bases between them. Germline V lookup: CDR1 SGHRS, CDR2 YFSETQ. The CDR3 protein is CASSLEGISGANVLTF. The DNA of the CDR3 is TGCGCCAGCAGCTTGGAGGGGATCTCTGGGGCCAACGTCCTGACTTTC.

CDR3 protein: CASSPTGTEQFF. Here the CDR3 DNA reads TGTGCCAGCTCACCAACAGGGACGGAGCAGTTCTTC. The chain joins TRBV18 to TRBJ2-1; possible D gene TRBD1, 6 bases. This CDR3 has 12 amino acids. CDR1 is KGHSH and CDR2 is LQKENI in the germline V gene. The V end was cut by 2 bases, the J end by 10 bases, with 9 bases between.

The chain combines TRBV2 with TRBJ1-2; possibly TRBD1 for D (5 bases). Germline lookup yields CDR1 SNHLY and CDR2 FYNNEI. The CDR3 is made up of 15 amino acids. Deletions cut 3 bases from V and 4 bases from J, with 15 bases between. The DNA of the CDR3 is TGTGCCAGCAGTGACGGGCCAGGGCTTTTCTATGGCTACACCTTC. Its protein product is CASSDGPGLFYGYTF.

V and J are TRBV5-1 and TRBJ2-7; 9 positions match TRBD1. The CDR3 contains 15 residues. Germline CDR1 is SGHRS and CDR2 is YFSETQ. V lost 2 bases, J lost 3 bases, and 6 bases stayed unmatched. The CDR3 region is CASSFTGQGYYEQYF. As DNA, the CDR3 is TGCGCCAGCAGCTTTACGGGACAGGGATACTACGAGCAGTACTTC.

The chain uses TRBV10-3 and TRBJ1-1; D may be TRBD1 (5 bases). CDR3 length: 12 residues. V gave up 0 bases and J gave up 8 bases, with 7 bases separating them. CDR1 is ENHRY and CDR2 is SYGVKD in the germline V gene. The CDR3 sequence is CAISESTAEAFF. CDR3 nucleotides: TGTGCCATCAGTGAGTCGACAGCCGAAGCTTTCTTT.

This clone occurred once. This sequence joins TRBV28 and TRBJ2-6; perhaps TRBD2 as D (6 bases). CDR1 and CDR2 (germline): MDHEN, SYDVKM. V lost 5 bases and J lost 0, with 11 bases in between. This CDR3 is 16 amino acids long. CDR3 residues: CASSPGLRSGANVLTF. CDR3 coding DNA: TGTGCCAGCAGTCCGGGACTCCGCTCTGGGGCCAACGTCCTGACTTTC.

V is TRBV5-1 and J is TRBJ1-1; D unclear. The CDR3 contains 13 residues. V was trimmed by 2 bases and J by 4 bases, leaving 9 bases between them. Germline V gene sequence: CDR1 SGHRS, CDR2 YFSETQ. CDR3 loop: CASSFTDGTEAFF. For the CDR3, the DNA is TGCGCCAGCAGCTTTACAGACGGCACTGAAGCTTTCTTT. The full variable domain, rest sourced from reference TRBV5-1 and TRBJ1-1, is KAGVTQTPRYLIKTRGQQVTLSCSPISGHRSVSWYQQTPGQGLQFLFEYFSETQRNKGNFPGRFSGRQFSNSRSEMNVSTLELGDSALYLCASSFTDGTEAFFGQGTRLTVV.

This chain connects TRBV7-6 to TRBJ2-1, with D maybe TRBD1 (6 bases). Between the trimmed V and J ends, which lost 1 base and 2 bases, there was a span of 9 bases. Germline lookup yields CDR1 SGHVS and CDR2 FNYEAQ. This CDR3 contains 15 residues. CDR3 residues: CASSLEQGTYNEQFF. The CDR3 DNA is TGTGCCAGCAGCTTAGAACAGGGCACCTACAATGAGCAGTTCTTC.

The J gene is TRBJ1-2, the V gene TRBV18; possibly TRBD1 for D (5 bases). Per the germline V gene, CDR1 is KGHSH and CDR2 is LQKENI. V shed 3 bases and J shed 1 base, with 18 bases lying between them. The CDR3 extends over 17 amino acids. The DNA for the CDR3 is TGTGCCAGCTCACCCACCCCTACAGGAGCTGTTAACTATGGCTACACCTTC. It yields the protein CASSPTPTGAVNYGYTF.

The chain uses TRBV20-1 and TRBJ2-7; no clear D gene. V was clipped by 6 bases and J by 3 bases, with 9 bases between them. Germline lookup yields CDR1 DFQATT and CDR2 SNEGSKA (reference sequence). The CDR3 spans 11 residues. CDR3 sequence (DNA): TGCAGTGCCCAGGAAATCTACGAGCAGTACTTC. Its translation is CSAQEIYEQYF.

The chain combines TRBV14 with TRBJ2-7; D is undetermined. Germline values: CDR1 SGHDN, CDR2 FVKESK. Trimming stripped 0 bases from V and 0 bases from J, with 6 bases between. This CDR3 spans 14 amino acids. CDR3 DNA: TGTGCCAGCAGCCAAGAGCGTAGCTCCTACGAGCAGTACTTC. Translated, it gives CASSQERSSYEQYF. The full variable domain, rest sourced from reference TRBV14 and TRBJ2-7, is EAGVTQFPSHSVIEKGQTVTLRCDPISGHDNLYWYRRVMGKEIKFLLHFVKESKQDESGMPNNRFLAERTGGTYSTLKVQPAELEDSGVYFCASSQERSSYEQYFGPGTRLTVT.

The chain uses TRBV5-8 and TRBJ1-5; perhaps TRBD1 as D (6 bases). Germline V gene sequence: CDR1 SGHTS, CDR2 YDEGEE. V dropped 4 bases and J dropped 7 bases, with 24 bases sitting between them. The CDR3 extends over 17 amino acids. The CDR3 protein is CASSVDRGRGIGQPQHF. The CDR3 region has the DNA TGTGCCAGCAGCGTTGACCGTGGAAGGGGGATCGGACAGCCCCAGCATTTT.

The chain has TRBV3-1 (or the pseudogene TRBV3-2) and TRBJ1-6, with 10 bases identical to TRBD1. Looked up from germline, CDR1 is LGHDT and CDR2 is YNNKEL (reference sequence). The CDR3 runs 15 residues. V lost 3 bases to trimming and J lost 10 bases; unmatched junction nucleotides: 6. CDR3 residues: CASSQRTGGGSPLHF. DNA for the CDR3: TGTGCCAGCAGCCAGAGGACAGGGGGTGGGTCACCCCTCCACTTT.

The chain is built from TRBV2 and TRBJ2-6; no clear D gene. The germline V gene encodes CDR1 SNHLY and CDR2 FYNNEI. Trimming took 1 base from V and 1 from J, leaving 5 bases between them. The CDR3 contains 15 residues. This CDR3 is CASSEEASGANVLTF. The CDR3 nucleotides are TGTGCCAGCAGTGAAGAAGCTTCTGGGGCCAACGTCCTGACTTTC.